This T cell receptor (beta chain) was obtained from a study of PD-1 blockade in classical Hodgkin lymphoma. The CDR3 extends over 13 amino acids. Germline-derived CDR1 and CDR2 are LNHDA and SQIVND (reference sequence). Trimming pared 7 bases from V and 5 bases from J, leaving 11 bases between. Clones were read by immunoSEQ multiplex PCR, and TCRdb kept only the in-frame ones, dropping some. The sample lists over 35,000 clones; approximately 87% were seen once. Every patient experienced relapse after autologous stem cell transplantation, and brentuximab vedotin exposure varied. The chain uses TRBV19 and TRBJ2-2; D gene ambiguous. The sample was peripheral blood mononuclear cells (PBMCs), taken at baseline. The sequence was collected from a human donor with classical Hodgkin lymphoma. Written as DNA, the CDR3 is TGTGCCAGTACCCCACAACTAACCGGGGAGCTGTTTTTT. Translating gives CASTPQLTGELFF.